A single sample is the source of the 2 T cell receptor beta chains below, sequenced in a study of shared clonotypes between healthy human individuals. Sequencing used immunoSEQ multiplex PCR; TCRdb keeps in-frame clones, though not all of them. Among some 2,500,000 clones listed, roughly 93% were seen once. Source material: naive CD4+ T cells from PBMCs. The subset: CD45RA+ positively selected. These receptors all stem from a man younger than 35 in good health. Some clones in this sample may be carry-over from other donors' samples.

This chain links TRBV29-1 with TRBJ1-3; the D gene is possibly TRBD1 (5 bases). From germline, CDR1 is SQVTM and CDR2 ANQGSEA. CDR3 length equals 14 residues. Trimming cost V 0 bases and J 0 bases, with 6 bases left between them. CDR3 amino acids: CSVEEGGSGNTIYF. The DNA for the CDR3 is TGCAGCGTTGAAGAGGGGGGCTCTGGAAACACCATATATTTT. The full variable domain, in which reference TRBV29-1 and TRBJ1-3 provide the parts outside the CDR3, is SAVISQKPSRDICQRGTSLTIQCQVDSQVTMMFWYRQQPGQSLTLIATANQGSEATYESGFVIDKFPISRPNLTFSTLTVSNMSPEDSSIYLCSVEEGGSGNTIYFGEGSWLTVV.

The chain combines TRBV13 with TRBJ1-1; 7 nucleotides match TRBD1. After removal of 5 bases from V and 1 base from J, the junction contained 16 bases not matched to a gene. CDR1 is PRHDT, CDR2 FYEKMQ, per germline (reference sequence). The CDR3 extends over 18 amino acids. CDR3 bases: TGTGCCAGCAGCCGCCAGGGGGGGCCACCGTTGAAGAACACTGAAGCTTTCTTT. Translating gives CASSRQGGPPLKNTEAFF.